The 17 T cell receptor beta chains in this list originate from one sample, sequenced in a study of cytomegalovirus exposure and HLA in healthy donors. The PCR employed 60 Vbeta primers together with 13 Jbeta primers. Data came from immunoSEQ multiplex PCR; TCRdb stores just in-frame clones and leaves some out. The repertoire holds more than 85,000 clones, with 73% as singletons. The specimen sequenced was PBMCs. The receptor set was obtained from a man in his forties in good health and CMV-seronegative.

The rearrangement links TRBV19 to TRBJ1-6, with TRBD1 identical over 7 bases. This CDR3 is 14 amino acids long. CDR1 is LNHDA, CDR2 SQIVND, per germline (reference sequence). The J segment lost 8 bases and the V segment lost 9 bases, leaving 10 bases of the junction unmatched. DNA of the CDR3: TGTGCCAGAAAGACAGGGAGTTCTTATTCACCCCTCCACTTT. Translated, it gives CARKTGSSYSPLHF.

This chain connects TRBV5-1 to TRBJ2-3, with TRBD2 identical over 7 bases. Per the germline V gene, CDR1 is SGHRS and CDR2 is YFSETQ. The V and J ends lost 7 bases and 1 base, in that order; junction bases with no gene match: 9. The CDR3 runs to 15 residues. The CDR3 here is CASLPGGLGTDTQYF. CDR3 sequence (DNA): TGCGCCAGCTTACCGGGGGGACTTGGCACAGATACGCAGTATTTT.

This clone appeared a few times. The chain employs TRBV14 and TRBJ2-7, with 13 nucleotides matching TRBD2. The CDR3 runs 15 residues. Per germline, CDR1 SGHDN and CDR2 FVKESK. J was trimmed by 4 bases and V by 5 bases; bases with no gene match: 5. In nucleotides, the CDR3 is TGTGCCAGCAGCGTGACTAGCGGGGGGATTTACGAGCAGTACTTC. Its protein is CASSVTSGGIYEQYF.

For this clone: The sample has other DNA sequences that encode this CDR3 too. V and J are TRBV6-5 and TRBJ1-1; 7 bases are a match to TRBD1. CDR1 and CDR2 (germline): MNHEY, SVGAGI. The CDR3 spans 14 residues. The ends lost 6 bases at V and 8 bases at J; junction bases unmatched: 12. In nucleotides, the CDR3 is TGTGCCAGCAGACTGCAGGGGGTTGGAACCGAAGCTTTCTTT. Protein sequence: CASRLQGVGTEAFF.

V gene TRBV21-1 combines with J gene TRBJ2-2; whether TRBD1, the table's D call, matches the DNA was not checked. TRBV21-1 is an annotated pseudogene. The CDR3 totals 16 residues. Here the CDR3 reads CASTKRDRGPAGELFF. Written as DNA, the CDR3 is TGTGCCAGCACCAAAAGGGACAGGGGGCCTGCCGGGGAGCTGTTTTTT.

The V gene is TRBV27, the J gene TRBJ2-3, with no clear D. The CDR3 has 14 amino acids. The germline gives CDR1 MNHEY, CDR2 SMNVEV (reference sequence). V was cut by 4 bases and J by 2 bases, with 10 bases left in between. The CDR3 sequence is CASSSDILTDTQYF. The CDR3, as DNA: TGTGCCAGCAGTTCCGACATTCTCACAGATACGCAGTATTTT.

The chain links TRBV7-8 to TRBJ2-7, with 10 bases aligning to TRBD1. This CDR3 has 16 amino acids. Germline values: CDR1 SGHVS, CDR2 FQNEAQ. V shed 1 base and J 2 bases; nucleotides not matched to a gene: 5. CDR3 bases: TGTGCCAGCAGCTTAGGGGGACAGGGGAAACCCTACGAGCAGTACTTC. Translating it yields CASSLGGQGKPYEQYF.

The rearrangement uses TRBV6-6 and TRBJ1-5; 7 bases match TRBD1. Germline V gene data show CDR1 as MNHNY and CDR2 as SVGAGI (reference sequence). Trimming at V came to 4 bases and at J to 1 base, leaving 7 bases not matched to a gene. There are 16 residues in the CDR3. The CDR3 nucleotides read TGTGCCAGCAGTTTAATACCACAGGGGAGCAATCAGCCCCAGCATTTT. Translating it yields CASSLIPQGSNQPQHF.

The V and J genes are TRBV11-2 and TRBJ2-5, with TRBD2 identical over 12 bases. Germline loops: CDR1 SGHAT, CDR2 FQNNGV. The CDR3 sequence is 15 residues long. V was pared by 5 bases and J by 5 bases, with 6 bases of the junction left unmatched. CDR3 in amino acids: CASSPRTSGTETQYF. The CDR3 coding sequence is TGTGCCAGCAGCCCCCGGACTAGCGGGACGGAGACCCAGTACTTC.

The CDR3 sequence: CASSTPDRSTYGYTF. The CDR3 nucleotides read TGTGCCAGTAGTACTCCTGACAGGTCGACCTATGGCTACACCTTC. This rearrangement joins TRBV19 to TRBJ1-2; D perhaps matches TRBD1 (6 bases). This CDR3 has 15 amino acids. Trimming pared 4 bases from V and 4 bases from J, leaving 16 bases between. Looked up from germline, CDR1 is LNHDA and CDR2 is SQIVND (reference sequence).

The chain links TRBV25-1 to TRBJ2-5; tentative D call: TRBD1 (6 bases). The J call may be faulty, since TRBJ2-7 better matches the DNA end. Germline V gene lookup returns CDR1 MGHDK and CDR2 SYGVNS. The CDR3 is 14 residues long. CDR3 coding DNA: TGTGCCAGCCTTCCCCCCGGGACAACCTACGAGCAGTACTTC. This encodes CASLPPGTTYEQYF.

The gene calls are TRBV7-9 and TRBJ2-1, with 10 positions matching TRBD2. The J segment lost 7 bases and the V segment lost 3 bases, leaving 6 bases of the junction unmatched. Germline assignment: CDR1 SEHNR and CDR2 FQNEAQ (reference sequence). The CDR3 spans 15 residues. CDR3 in amino acids: CASSFQRGGQNEQFF. For the CDR3, the DNA is TGTGCCAGCAGCTTCCAGCGGGGGGGCCAAAATGAGCAGTTCTTC. Full variable domain (missing parts from reference TRBV7-9 and TRBJ2-1): DTGVSQNPRHKITKRGQNVTFRCDPISEHNRLYWYRQTLGQGPEFLTYFQNEAQLEKSRLLSDRFSAERPKGSFSTLEIQRTEQGDSAMYLCASSFQRGGQNEQFFGPGTRLTVL.

Concerning this clone: At the DNA level, this CDR3 is encoded by other sequences in the same sample as well. V usage is TRBV7-8 and J usage is TRBJ1-1, with 7 bases that match TRBD1. Looked up from germline, CDR1 is SGHVS and CDR2 is FQNEAQ. With V trimmed by 5 bases and J by 1 base, 4 bases remained unmatched. The CDR3 extends over 14 amino acids. This chain's CDR3 is CASSPRQGNTEAFF. The CDR3 DNA reads as TGTGCCAGCAGCCCAAGACAGGGGAACACTGAAGCTTTCTTT.

As regards this clone: The junction does not match germline at one end; this may be a read error. The rearrangement uses TRBV2 and TRBJ2-7; D possibly corresponds to TRBD1 (5 bases). This CDR3 has 15 residues. Germline CDR1 reads SNHLY; CDR2 reads FYNNEI. The CDR3 is CSSSDSQGLGVEQYF. The CDR3 region has the DNA TGTTCCAGCAGTGACTCGCAGGGCCTTGGGGTCGAGCAGTACTTC.

V usage is TRBV9 and J usage is TRBJ1-1; 9 positions agree with TRBD1. Germline V gene data show CDR1 as SGDLS and CDR2 as YYNGEE. This CDR3 comprises 14 residues. After removal of 1 base from V and 8 bases from J, the junction contained 6 bases not matched to a gene. The CDR3 sequence is CASSVLTGGSEAFF. The CDR3 nucleotides read TGTGCCAGCAGCGTACTTACAGGGGGCTCCGAAGCTTTCTTT.

This sequence joins TRBV27 and TRBJ1-6; TRBD1 agrees at 8 bases. Germline V gives CDR1 MNHEY, CDR2 SMNVEV (reference sequence). The CDR3 spans 15 residues. V shed 4 bases, J shed 7 bases, and the junction held 6 bases outside the gene matches. This CDR3 reads CASSSGQGYNSPLHF. In DNA form, the CDR3 reads TGTGCCAGCAGTTCCGGACAGGGTTACAATTCACCCCTCCACTTT.

The rearrangement uses TRBV7-8 and TRBJ2-5; D is perhaps TRBD1 (5 bases). V was shortened by 7 bases and J by 5 bases, with 23 bases between the two germline ends. Germline values: CDR1 SGHVS, CDR2 FQNEAQ. This CDR3 is 16 amino acids long. The CDR3 region is CASKPDVGLDWETQYF. In nucleotides, the CDR3 is TGTGCCAGCAAGCCGGACGTGGGGCTGGATTGGGAGACCCAGTACTTC.